These 15 T cell receptor beta chains were sequenced from one sample in a study of cytomegalovirus exposure and HLA in healthy donors. 13 Jbeta primers and 60 Vbeta primers were used for the PCR. Clones were sequenced by immunoSEQ multiplex PCR, and TCRdb holds only the in-frame ones, with some missing. Of about 140,000 clones in the sample, more than 60% were seen once. Sequencing input: PBMCs. These receptors were collected from a male donor in good health and CMV-seronegative.

The V gene is TRBV27, the J gene TRBJ1-1; D unresolved. From germline, CDR1 is MNHEY and CDR2 SMNVEV (reference sequence). V was clipped by 6 bases and J by 1 base, with 9 bases between them. The CDR3 runs to 13 residues. CDR3 nucleotides: TGTGCCAGCAGCCTACAGAAGAACACTGAAGCTTTCTTT. It specifies CASSLQKNTEAFF.

The gene calls are TRBV7-2 and TRBJ1-4, with 8 bases that match TRBD1. This CDR3 region has 15 residues. Per germline, CDR1 SGHTA and CDR2 FQGNSA. The V gene end was trimmed by 5 bases and the J gene end by 7 bases; junction bases not matched to a gene: 9. CDR3 bases: TGTGCCAGCAGCATTGACAGGGGATTTACTGAAAAACTGTTTTTT. Its translation is CASSIDRGFTEKLFF.

The rearrangement uses TRBV6-5 and TRBJ1-6, with D possibly TRBD1 on 6 matching bases. The germline V gene has CDR1 MNHEY and CDR2 SVGAGI. This CDR3 has 15 amino acids. Trimming cost V 2 bases and J 10 bases, with 15 bases left between them. The CDR3 nucleotides are TGTGCCAGCAGTTACCTCGGGGAGGGGGGATCACCCCTCCACTTT. Protein: CASSYLGEGGSPLHF.

The chain recombines TRBV19 with TRBJ2-1, with 7 positions matching TRBD1. The CDR3 covers 15 residues. Germline CDR1 LNHDA, CDR2 SQIVND (reference sequence). V dropped 5 bases and J dropped 9; count of bases not matched to a gene: 13. The CDR3 region is CASSPGGRAIGEQFF. The CDR3 DNA follows: TGTGCCAGTAGTCCAGGGGGTAGGGCAATTGGTGAGCAGTTCTTC.

The V call is TRBV9, the J call TRBJ2-3; D may be TRBD2 (5 bases). The CDR3 runs 14 residues. With 3 bases removed from V and 6 bases from J, the gap between germline ends came to 14 bases. Germline CDR1 and CDR2: SGDLS and YYNGEE. CDR3: CASSASTSPDTQYF. In DNA, the CDR3 is TGTGCCAGCAGCGCCTCCACTAGTCCCGATACGCAGTATTTT.

This sequence joins TRBV6-5 and TRBJ2-7; D is perhaps TRBD2 (5 bases). Germline CDR1 reads MNHEY; CDR2 reads SVGAGI. V dropped 5 bases and J dropped 4 bases, with 9 bases sitting between them. The CDR3 sequence is 12 residues long. CDR3 DNA sequence: TGTGCCAGCAGTCAAGAGGGATACGAGCAGTACTTC. Translating it yields CASSQEGYEQYF.

V usage is TRBV28 and J usage is TRBJ1-2; D possibly corresponds to TRBD1 (6 bases). The CDR3 consists of 15 residues. V was pared by 4 bases and J by 1 base, with 13 bases between. Germline CDR1 reads MDHEN; CDR2 reads SYDVKM. This CDR3 is CASSSYYRVNYGYTF. The CDR3 DNA is TGTGCCAGCAGTTCCTACTACAGGGTTAACTATGGCTACACCTTC.

The rearrangement links TRBV7-2 to TRBJ2-7; D possibly corresponds to TRBD2 (6 bases). V was trimmed by 5 bases and J by 2 bases, leaving 13 bases between them. The CDR3 is 14 amino acids. The germline CDR1 and CDR2 sequences are SGHTA and FQGNSA. The CDR3 region has the DNA TGTGCCAGCAGCGTTACACCGGGGGCCTACGAGCAGTACTTC. It specifies CASSVTPGAYEQYF.

The chain is built from TRBV25-1 and TRBJ2-1, with a weak D call TRBD1 (6 bases). Germline CDR1 MGHDK, CDR2 SYGVNS. Trimming took 6 bases from V and 11 from J, leaving 17 bases between them. The CDR3 runs to 13 residues. The CDR3 protein is CASRGTQGPQQFF. The CDR3 nucleotides are TGTGCCAGCAGGGGGACACAGGGACCACAGCAGTTCTTC.

This rearrangement joins TRBV29-1 to TRBJ1-1; 9 bases line up with TRBD1. The germline V gene encodes CDR1 SQVTM and CDR2 ANQGSEA. The length of the CDR3 is 13 residues. The J segment lost 0 bases and the V segment lost 5 bases, leaving 1 base of the junction unmatched. The CDR3 DNA reads TGCAGCGTTTACAGGGGGCTGAACACTGAAGCTTTCTTT. As protein: CSVYRGLNTEAFF.

As to this clone: One end of the junction is discordant with germline, which a read error may explain. The chain recombines TRBV10-1 with TRBJ1-1, with D tentatively TRBD1 (5 bases). This CDR3 has 16 residues. Germline-derived CDR1 and CDR2 are WNHNN and SYGVQD (reference sequence). The CDR3 DNA follows: TGCGCCCGCAGTCATTACACGGGGGTAAGGAACACTGAAGCTTTCTTT. Amino acids: CARSHYTGVRNTEAFF.

The CDR3 protein is CASSLSPSGEQYF. In DNA form, the CDR3 reads TGTGCCAGCAGCTTAAGCCCCTCCGGGGAGCAGTACTTC. The chain employs TRBV7-2 and TRBJ2-7, with no clear D. From germline, CDR1 is SGHTA and CDR2 FQGNSA. The CDR3 totals 13 residues. V was trimmed by 2 bases and J by 7 bases, leaving 12 bases between them.

This chain links TRBV30 with TRBJ1-6, with 10 nucleotides matching TRBD1. Germline CDR1 reads GTSNPN; CDR2 reads SVGIG (reference sequence). J lost 14 bases, V lost 2 bases, and 6 bases had no gene match. There are 13 residues in the CDR3. The CDR3 DNA reads as TGTGCCTGGAGTTTAAGGACAGGGGGGGCCCTCCACTTT. Translation: CAWSLRTGGALHF.

V usage is TRBV30 and J usage is TRBJ1-1; no firm D call. V was shortened by 4 bases and J by 7 bases, with 10 bases between the two germline ends. Looked up from germline, CDR1 is GTSNPN and CDR2 is SVGIG (reference sequence). The CDR3 length is 11 residues. CDR3 residues: CAWTPPGEAFF. Here the CDR3 DNA reads TGTGCCTGGACTCCTCCGGGTGAAGCTTTCTTT.

CDR3 DNA: TGTGCCAGCAGCTACCCAGGGAAATACGAGCAGTACTTC. Its translation: CASSYPGKYEQYF. V gene TRBV5-4 combines with J gene TRBJ2-7; possible D gene TRBD1, 5 bases. CDR1 SGHNT and CDR2 YYREEE come from the germline V gene (reference sequence). The CDR3 runs 13 residues. Deletions cut 3 bases from V and 4 bases from J, with 11 bases between.